Listed below are T cell receptor beta chains from one sample, sequenced in a study of blood T cells in healthy people across ages. TCRdb itself ran the 5' RACE reads through MiXCR, one entry per CDR3 protein. The table has 700,000 or so distinct CDR3 sequences, 20% to 25% seen once. The sequencing sample was made of blood. The receptors were sampled from a man between 65 and 79 years old in good health. The CDR3 runs from the conserved cysteine through the conserved F or W. D genes are given only for firm matches. Clone size is stated in some rows and not others, as once, few, many or a class when expanded.

clone size: few; V gene: TRBV7-9; J gene: TRBJ2-1; D gene: TRBD1; CDR3 protein: CASSKPPGQGYNEQFF; CDR3 DNA: TGTGCCAGCAGCAAACCCCCGGGACAGGGGTACAATGAGCAGTTCTTC
clone size: NA; V gene: TRBV28; J gene: TRBJ2-2; D gene: NA; CDR3 protein: CASNRWAGELFF; CDR3 DNA: TGTGCCAGCAATCGGTGGGCCGGGGAGCTGTTTTTT
clone size: few; V gene: TRBV7-2; J gene: TRBJ1-1; D gene: NA; CDR3 protein: CASSQSVGEARRNTEAFF; CDR3 DNA: TGTGCCAGCAGCCAGTCGGTGGGGGAGGCTAGAAGGAACACTGAAGCTTTCTTT
clone size: few; V gene: TRBV28; J gene: TRBJ1-5; D gene: NA; CDR3 protein: CASIMGLNQPQHF; CDR3 DNA: TGTGCCAGCATCATGGGACTAAATCAGCCCCAGCATTTT
clone size: many; V gene: TRBV20-1; J gene: TRBJ1-6; D gene: NA; CDR3 protein: CSASFGKENSPLHF; CDR3 DNA: TGCAGTGCTAGTTTCGGGAAGGAGAATTCACCCCTCCACTTT
clone size: NA; V gene: TRBV4-3; J gene: TRBJ2-4; D gene: TRBD1; CDR3 protein: CASSRAGGAGNIQYF; CDR3 DNA: TGCGCCAGCAGCCGTGCAGGGGGCGCGGGAAACATTCAGTACTTC
clone size: NA; V gene: TRBV4-1; J gene: TRBJ2-4; D gene: NA; CDR3 protein: CASSQGPERHIQYF; CDR3 DNA: TGCGCCAGCAGCCAAGGGCCCGAAAGGCACATTCAGTACTTC
clone size: many; V gene: TRBV7-9; J gene: TRBJ2-2; D gene: NA; CDR3 protein: CASSQLGAGELFF; CDR3 DNA: TGTGCCAGCAGCCAGTTGGGGGCCGGGGAGCTGTTTTTT
clone size: NA; V gene: TRBV7-7; J gene: TRBJ2-7; D gene: NA; CDR3 protein: CASSLNNYNEPQYF; CDR3 DNA: TGTGCCAGCAGCTTAAACAACTACAATGAGCCCCAGTACTTC
clone size: few; V gene: TRBV6-2/TRBV6-3; J gene: TRBJ2-7; D gene: NA; CDR3 protein: CASRPPQGRYEQYF; CDR3 DNA: TGTGCCAGCAGACCCCCACAGGGTCGGTACGAGCAGTACTTC
clone size: NA; V gene: TRBV20-1; J gene: TRBJ1-5; D gene: TRBD1; CDR3 protein: CSASDRGRRNQPQHF; CDR3 DNA: TGCAGTGCTAGTGACAGGGGGCGCAGAAATCAGCCCCAGCATTTT
clone size: few; V gene: TRBV5-1; J gene: TRBJ1-6; D gene: NA; CDR3 protein: CASRLSPESSYNSPLHF; CDR3 DNA: TGCGCCAGCAGACTCAGCCCAGAGAGCTCCTATAATTCACCCCTCCACTTT
clone size: NA; V gene: TRBV12-3/TRBV12-4; J gene: TRBJ1-6; D gene: NA; CDR3 protein: CASSLYRVSPLHF; CDR3 DNA: TGTGCCAGCAGTTTATACAGGGTTTCACCCCTCCACTTT
clone size: NA; V gene: TRBV11-2; J gene: TRBJ2-5; D gene: TRBD1; CDR3 protein: CASSTRTGDETQYF; CDR3 DNA: TGTGCCAGCAGCACAAGGACAGGGGACGAGACCCAGTACTTC
clone size: NA; V gene: TRBV7-3; J gene: TRBJ1-1; D gene: NA; CDR3 protein: CASSPGGGGNTEAFF; CDR3 DNA: TGTGCCAGCAGCCCAGGTGGTGGAGGGAACACTGAAGCTTTCTTT
clone size: NA; V gene: TRBV7-9; J gene: TRBJ2-1; D gene: NA; CDR3 protein: CASSDKMTDPYNEQFF; CDR3 DNA: TGTGCCAGCAGCGATAAAATGACAGATCCCTACAATGAGCAGTTCTTC
clone size: NA; V gene: TRBV19; J gene: TRBJ2-3; D gene: TRBD2; CDR3 protein: CASRLVGTKAQYF; CDR3 DNA: TGTGCCAGTAGGCTCGTCGGGACTAAGGCGCAGTATTTT
clone size: NA; V gene: TRBV5-1; J gene: TRBJ2-3; D gene: NA; CDR3 protein: CASSDIRGSIADTQYF; CDR3 DNA: TGCGCCAGCAGCGACATTAGGGGTTCGATTGCAGATACGCAGTATTTT
clone size: NA; V gene: TRBV20-1; J gene: TRBJ2-4; D gene: NA; CDR3 protein: CSARDLGDQYF; CDR3 DNA: TGCAGTGCTAGAGATTTAGGGGATCAGTACTTC
clone size: few; V gene: TRBV12-3/TRBV12-4; J gene: TRBJ2-5; D gene: TRBD2; CDR3 protein: CASSPRGEEETQYF; CDR3 DNA: TGTGCCAGCAGTCCGCGGGGGGAGGAAGAGACCCAGTACTTC
clone size: many; V gene: TRBV7-2; J gene: TRBJ2-1; D gene: NA; CDR3 protein: CASSLAGRNEQFF; CDR3 DNA: TGTGCCAGCAGCTTAGCAGGGAGGAATGAGCAGTTCTTC
clone size: NA; V gene: TRBV29-1; J gene: TRBJ2-3; D gene: TRBD2; CDR3 protein: CSVVLAVAFLNF; CDR3 DNA: TGCAGCGTTGTACTAGCGGTGGCCTTTTTAAATTTT
clone size: few; V gene: TRBV10-3; J gene: TRBJ2-1; D gene: TRBD2; CDR3 protein: CAISETSASYNEQFF; CDR3 DNA: TGTGCCATCAGTGAGACTAGCGCCTCCTACAATGAGCAGTTCTTC
clone size: many; V gene: TRBV12-3/TRBV12-4; J gene: TRBJ1-2; D gene: NA; CDR3 protein: CASSIQGRYGYGYTF; CDR3 DNA: TGTGCCAGCAGCATACAGGGTAGATACGGCTATGGCTACACCTTC
clone size: few; V gene: TRBV30; J gene: TRBJ1-2; D gene: NA; CDR3 protein: CAWSVQKGNYGYTF; CDR3 DNA: TGTGCCTGGAGTGTACAGAAGGGTAACTATGGCTACACCTTC
clone size: NA; V gene: TRBV3-1; J gene: TRBJ1-1; D gene: NA; CDR3 protein: CASSQASYTEAFF; CDR3 DNA: TGTGCCAGCAGCCAAGCCAGCTACACTGAAGCTTTCTTT
clone size: few; V gene: TRBV20-1; J gene: TRBJ1-4; D gene: NA; CDR3 protein: CSARDLISGANEKLFF; CDR3 DNA: TGCAGTGCTAGAGATCTTATATCGGGGGCGAATGAAAAACTGTTTTTT